The present entry profiles one T cell receptor beta chain with its context. This clone appeared a single time. The specificity of this receptor is unknown. No per-base quality is available; no much larger clone lies one base away. Inclusive of the bounding cysteine and phenylalanine, the CDR3 is 13 residues long. Only CDR3 DNA is held: 39 bases, read in frame from base 1. The V end loses 3 bases and the J end loses 7 bases, and a stretch of 13 bases separates them. From a lookup of the germline V gene, CDR1 and CDR2 are SGHTA and FQGNSA. The cohort comprised some 730 healthy bone marrow donors. At the time of sampling, all cohort members were nominally healthy, though unrecorded immune exposures were likely present. The donor was CMV seronegative and belonged to the group of over 300 seronegative cohort members. A peripheral blood sample was collected from each donor, and TCR beta sequencing was performed on peripheral blood mononuclear cells. Genomic DNA was extracted from the blood cell samples with the Qiagen DNeasy Blood Extraction Kit.

These data are taken from a study of cytomegalovirus exposure and HLA in healthy donors (dated by TCRdb to the late 2010s). As for the study more broadly: An earlier analysis of several hundred of the donors reported under 300 Gb of sequence data and about 120 million unique TCR beta sequences obtained from around 170 million T cells. About 280 gigabases of sequencing data and around 85 million unique TCR sequences made up an early release that covered around 640 HLA-typed donors. The genetic ancestry cluster associated with self-reported Caucasian donors included roughly four fifths of the 398 genotyped donors. The aim of the study was to test whether cataloging public T cell receptors could identify signatures of past pathogen exposure. The study profiled the T cell repertoires of about 720 subjects by immunosequencing and related them to cytomegalovirus serostatus. A separate validation cohort of about 110 different subjects was used in addition to the approximately 670-subject first cohort. High-throughput TCR immunosequencing, statistical association of individual TCRs with disease status, and machine learning were combined to predict cytomegalovirus infection status. In a later analysis, previously published TCR beta repertoires from fewer than 750 donors were re-analyzed and high-resolution HLA genotyping was added so that TCR occurrence patterns could be studied. Rather than using new phenotypic data, the later analysis identified candidate immune exposures from TCR beta sequences and from how often those sequences occurred across donors. An earlier analysis of approximately 630 of the donors applied high-throughput TCR beta sequencing to assess whether each TCR beta V gene segment acted as functional or pseudogenic. Alongside the repertoire data, information on donor age, sex, ethnicity and CMV serostatus was compiled. A later genetic analysis used genome-wide SNP genotypes for about 60% of the roughly 700 donors, treating that subset as a discovery cohort. Every repertoire in the discovery cohort had been generated on one and the same sequencing platform. Both class I and class II loci were covered by HLA typing, at four-digit resolution. The number of donors typed differed by locus, with roughly 629-640 for A, B, C, DRB1 and DQB1, roughly 520 for DQA1, 606 for DPA1, and roughly 450 for DPB1. Four to six DR-DQ haplotypes were handled as single units for association and clustering, since linkage in the cohort was strong. Among around 400 genotyped donors of the cohort, an average of approximately 240,000 unique TCR beta nucleotide sequences were sequenced per donor, around 20% of them non-productive. Overall study outcomes, separate from this receptor: At a false discovery rate of 0.05, a later analysis linked 16,951 TCR beta sequences to specific HLA alleles. Cytomegalovirus status was reported to be diagnosed by the classifier with high specificity and sensitivity in both the original and validation cohorts. A later analysis found that most CMV-associated TCR beta chains appeared HLA-restricted, with HLA associations seemingly driven largely by CMV exposure. The 87-base-pair reads could not distinguish some IMGT-functional V segments, including TRBV6-2 and TRBV6-3, so those segments were excluded. The earlier analysis of 587 of the donors excluded roughly 17 rarely observed V segments, including chromosome 9 orphons, because counts were too low. According to a later analysis, TCR association rates differed among HLA loci, with DRB1 alleles showing the most associated TCRs and HLA-C alleles showing the fewest. In a later analysis, HLA-associated TCR beta chains showed more clonal expansion and lower generation probabilities than non-associated chains that were equally common. A cluster of highly shared sequence variants was judged likely to be a technical artifact of the sequencing pipeline. Compared with the approximately 600-donor mean, donors in an Asian-associated ancestry cluster had fewer N-insertions in productive TCRs, according to a later genetic analysis. The authors suggested that the approach could potentially be extended to other disease states and immunological phenotypes. CMV serostatus was the only immune exposure information available for the cohort. The study listed 150 to 200 TCR beta chains as associated with cytomegalovirus. Most TCR sequences were seen in very few donors, while some public TCRs were found in many individuals. Correlated functional status among segregating V segments might reflect linkage disequilibrium, but an unknown experimental factor could not be ruled out. Presence/absence analyses assumed roughly uniform sequencing depth across donors, an assumption that may not hold. A later analysis reported that several top co-occurrence clusters appeared linked to parvovirus B19, influenza, CMV and Epstein-Barr virus. An association between a missense DCLRE1C variant and V-gene and J-gene trimming of TCR beta chains was found in a later genetic analysis and replicated in an independent cohort. In vitro tests confirmed that three of the cytomegalovirus-associated TCR beta chains recognize cytomegalovirus antigens. Because some donors lacked HLA typing at each locus, the association tests relied only on the typed subset. A further reported finding was that TCR beta sequences accurately predicted the HLA-A and HLA-B alleles for most subjects in the first cohort. Only TCR beta chains were sequenced in this cohort, and the absence of alpha or paired-chain data limited detectable features. When HLA alleles, especially DR and DQ, strongly co-occurred, attributing TCR associations to individual alleles was difficult. In an earlier analysis of fewer than 700 of the donors, most TCR beta V segments appeared in productive rearrangements about 87% or about 30% of the time, broadly matching IMGT annotations.

Library preparation employed the immunoSEQ multiplex PCR assay. For the multiplex PCR, a mixture combining 60 forward primers for TCR Vbeta segments and 13 reverse primers for TCR Jbeta segments was used. A multiplex PCR assay on genomic DNA amplified the CDR3 region of rearranged TCR beta genes. On the Illumina HiSeq System, the amplified TCR beta libraries were sequenced as 87-base-pair reads. Concerning the study's data processing: A later analysis counted about 82 million unique TCR beta chains across the 500 to 850 repertoires, and some 11 million of these chains were shared by at least two donors. A nearest-neighbor algorithm error-corrected the raw reads and collapsed the reads into unique sequences, merging closely related sequences to remove PCR and sequencing errors. CDR3 sequences were aligned to IMGT reference sequences to assign V, D and J gene segments. Each retained sequence needed at least a six-nucleotide match to both a V gene segment and a J gene segment. Rearrangements were classified as productive when the CDR3 lacked stop codons and remained in frame with V and J, and all other rearrangements were classified as non-productive. Following IMGT convention, CDR3 was defined as the stretch from the second conserved V-encoded cysteine to the conserved J-encoded phenylalanine. In an earlier analysis of more than 550 of the donors, sequences lacking an unambiguous match to a single V gene segment were excluded. In an earlier analysis of 450 to 700 of the donors, V segments were called functional above 56.7% productive rearrangements and were called segregating when the between-donor standard deviation exceeded 5%. To diagnose cytomegalovirus status from the catalog of TCR beta chain sequences, a statistical classification framework was built. In a later analysis, TCR nucleotide sequences were compared against IMGT/GENE-DB human TR gene sequences so that V and J genes could be assigned. In a later analysis, CDR3 sequences and most-parsimonious VDJ recombination scenarios were assigned using the TCRdist pipeline. In a later analysis, each TCR beta chain was defined by its CDR3 amino acid sequence together with its V-gene family, and reads lacking a unique V-gene family were excluded. A later analysis removed roughly 590 highly shared, low-generation-probability nucleotide sequences to deal with suspected cross-contamination and a sequencing artifact. In a later analysis, a clonal expansion index was calculated for each public chain from normalized within-repertoire ranks of inferred template counts. A later analysis computed generation probabilities with a VDJ recombination model fitted to out-of-frame rearrangements, and checked the results against IGoR. In a later analysis, TCR-TCR, TCR-HLA and TCR-CMV co-occurrence was scored with hypergeometric tests, and a repertoire-size bias correction was applied to TCR pairs. To estimate false discovery rates, a later analysis permuted the HLA or CMV assignments 20 times. A later analysis grouped co-occurring TCRs with DBSCAN, adding TCRdist sequence similarity when clustering within HLA-allele-positive subsets. Repertoires with fewer than 30,000 or more than 120,000 public chains were left out of co-occurrence clustering, as were roughly five repertoires with anomalous nucleotide sharing. TCRdb took this table from immuneACCESS and kept in-frame rearrangements with V and J called. Such tables lack part of the clones; where checked against another copy, unresolved V genes explain under half of the gap, and the rest is unexplained. V and J calls and clone size are as listed in that table; D and trimming were resolved from the DNA. A total of over 200,000 clones appear in this sample, roughly 80% of them only once. The top ten hold about 3.8% of the sample.

The specimen was PBMCs. This TCR was sampled from a male donor in good health and CMV-seronegative. The V and J genes are TRBV7-2 and TRBJ2-7; the D region possibly corresponds to TRBD1 (5 bases align). The CDR3 sequence is CASSFGPPGEQYF. Read as DNA, the sequence is TGTGCCAGCAGCTTCGGCCCGCCAGGGGAGCAGTACTTC. With the rest looked up from the reference TRBV7-2 and TRBJ2-7 genes rather than sequenced, the full variable domain is GAGVSQSPSNKVTEKGKDVELRCDPISGHTALYWYRQSLGQGLEFLIYFQGNSAPDKSGLPSDRFSAERTGGSVSTLTIQRTQQEDSAVYLCASSFGPPGEQYFGPGTRLTVT.